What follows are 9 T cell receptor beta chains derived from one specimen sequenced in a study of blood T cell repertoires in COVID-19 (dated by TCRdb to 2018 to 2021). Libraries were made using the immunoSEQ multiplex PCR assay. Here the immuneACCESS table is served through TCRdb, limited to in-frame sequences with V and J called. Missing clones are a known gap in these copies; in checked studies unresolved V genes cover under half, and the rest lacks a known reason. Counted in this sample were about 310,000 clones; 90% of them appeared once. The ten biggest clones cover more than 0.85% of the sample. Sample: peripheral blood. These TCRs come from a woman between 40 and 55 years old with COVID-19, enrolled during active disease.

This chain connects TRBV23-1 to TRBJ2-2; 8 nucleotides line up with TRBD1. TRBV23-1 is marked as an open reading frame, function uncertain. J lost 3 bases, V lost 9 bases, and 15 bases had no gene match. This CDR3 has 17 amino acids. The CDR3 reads CASSPSPQGADTGELFF. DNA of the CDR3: TGCGCCAGTTCGCCCTCCCCCCAGGGGGCGGACACCGGGGAGCTGTTTTTT.

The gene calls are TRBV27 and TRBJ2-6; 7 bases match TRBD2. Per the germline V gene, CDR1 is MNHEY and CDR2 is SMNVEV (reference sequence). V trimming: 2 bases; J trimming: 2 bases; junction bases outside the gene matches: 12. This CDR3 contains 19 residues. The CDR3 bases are TGTGCCAGCAGTTTACGTCCAGCGGGAACCCTTACTGGGGCCAACGTCCTGACTTTC. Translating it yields CASSLRPAGTLTGANVLTF.

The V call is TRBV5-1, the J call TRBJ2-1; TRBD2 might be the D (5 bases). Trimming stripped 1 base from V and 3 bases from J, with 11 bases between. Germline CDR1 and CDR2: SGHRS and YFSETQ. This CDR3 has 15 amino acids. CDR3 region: CASSLLSGDYNEQFF. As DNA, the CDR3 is TGCGCCAGCAGCTTGCTATCCGGGGACTACAATGAGCAGTTCTTC.

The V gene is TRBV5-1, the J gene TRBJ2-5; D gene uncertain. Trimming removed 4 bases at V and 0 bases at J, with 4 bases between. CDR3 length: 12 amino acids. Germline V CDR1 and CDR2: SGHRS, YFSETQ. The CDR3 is CASSINQETQYF. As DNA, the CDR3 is TGCGCCAGCAGCATAAACCAAGAGACCCAGTACTTC.

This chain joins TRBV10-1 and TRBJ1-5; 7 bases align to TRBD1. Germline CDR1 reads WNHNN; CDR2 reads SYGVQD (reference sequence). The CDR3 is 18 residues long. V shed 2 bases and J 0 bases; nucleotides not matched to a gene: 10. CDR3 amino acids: CASSERDREVYSNQPQHF. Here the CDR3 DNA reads TGCGCCAGCAGTGAGCGAGACAGGGAAGTATATAGCAATCAGCCCCAGCATTTT.

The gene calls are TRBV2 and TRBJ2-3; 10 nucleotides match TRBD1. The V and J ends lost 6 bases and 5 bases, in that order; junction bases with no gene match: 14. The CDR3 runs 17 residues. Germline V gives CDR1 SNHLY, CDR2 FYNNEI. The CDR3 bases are TGTGCCAGCAGGAGACTCCCGACAGGGGGCTATGAAGATACGCAGTATTTT. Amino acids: CASRRLPTGGYEDTQYF.

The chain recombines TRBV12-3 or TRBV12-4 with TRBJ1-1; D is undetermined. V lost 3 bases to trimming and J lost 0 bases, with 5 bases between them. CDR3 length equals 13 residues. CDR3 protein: CASSLTLNTEAFF. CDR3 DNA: TGTGCCAGCAGTTTGACATTGAACACTGAAGCTTTCTTT.

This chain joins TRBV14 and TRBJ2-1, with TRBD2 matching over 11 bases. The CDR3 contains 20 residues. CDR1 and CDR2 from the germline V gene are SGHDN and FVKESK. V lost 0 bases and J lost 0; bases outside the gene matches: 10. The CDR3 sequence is CASSQDRSGTSGRSYNEQFF. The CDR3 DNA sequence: TGTGCCAGCAGCCAAGATCGGTCGGGGACTAGCGGACGCTCCTACAATGAGCAGTTCTTC.

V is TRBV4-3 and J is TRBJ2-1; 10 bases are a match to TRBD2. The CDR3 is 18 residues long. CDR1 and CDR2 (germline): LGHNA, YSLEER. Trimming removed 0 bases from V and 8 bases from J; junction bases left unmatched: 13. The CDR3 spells CASSQDRALPSGSDEQFF. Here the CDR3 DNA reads TGCGCCAGCAGCCAAGATCGGGCACTTCCTAGCGGGAGTGATGAGCAGTTCTTC.